This entry concerns a single T cell receptor (beta chain). A junction end diverges from the germline sequence, so it may reflect a read error. This entry belongs to a study of graft-versus-host responses after intestinal transplantation. Study as a whole: Anti-thymocyte globulin was used for induction in all recipients, who then took tacrolimus and steroids for about three years.

Plating combined roughly 200,000 CFSE-labeled responder cells with roughly 200,000 irradiated, violet-dye-labeled stimulator cells. Sequenced by immunoSEQ multiplex PCR; TCRdb stores in-frame clones only, minus some. Here the sample spans several thousand clones, approximately 22% being singletons. The clonotype comes from a human patient who was an organ donor for intestinal transplantation. The sample here was alloreactive CD4+ T cells from a mixed lymphocyte reaction culture, taken before transplantation. As for subset: CFSE-low proliferating T cells sorted from approximately 6-day pre-transplant mixed lymphocyte reaction (GvH or HvG direction).

This CDR3 is CASRDFDSPPHF. As DNA, the CDR3 is TGTGCCAGCAGAGACTTCGATTCACCCCCCCACTTT. This chain connects TRBV14 to TRBJ1-6, with D hard to call. Germline CDR1 reads SGHDN; CDR2 reads FVKESK. This CDR3 is 12 amino acids long.